There are a few counts of the clone carrying this T cell receptor beta chain. Its specificity is unknown. The sample originates from a study of beta chain features in type 1 diabetes. Overall study results and limits: Among all four CD4+ subsets, Type 1 diabetes patients had TCRB CDR3s that were moderately but significantly shorter.

The CDR3 length is 13 residues. Trimming stripped 5 bases from V and 5 bases from J, with 9 bases between. Germline-derived CDR1 and CDR2 are MNHEY and SMNVEV (reference sequence). What was sequenced were expressed TCRB transcripts, since all of the isolated RNA had been reverse transcribed. The method was immunoSEQ multiplex PCR; TCRdb's version includes in-frame clones alone and lacks a portion of them. The sample has about 150,000 clones, almost 8% seen once. The source of this sequence is a man between 18 and 29 years old with type 1 diabetes. Sample: central memory CD4+ T cells from blood. This chain links TRBV27 with TRBJ1-4; D gene uncertain. The CDR3 sequence is CASSRRENEKLFF. In DNA form, the CDR3 reads TGTGCCAGCAGTCGGCGGGAGAATGAAAAACTGTTTTTT.